These 28 T cell receptor beta chains share one sample of origin, sequenced in a study of blood T cells in healthy people across ages. With a J-beta primer mix and a sample-barcoded 5' primer, a second PCR ran about 7 to 12 cycles. TCRdb called the 5' RACE reads again in MiXCR, with one record for every CDR3 protein. The table has approximately 780,000 distinct CDR3 sequences, under 30% seen once; the top ten hold about 2.9%. The same specimen was also included in a second study, on T cells of mothers and their children.

The sequenced sample was blood. The receptors originated from a boy younger than 18 in good health.

V gene TRBV6-1 combines with J gene TRBJ1-5, with 7 nucleotides matching TRBD1. This CDR3 is 15 amino acids long. Germline-derived CDR1 and CDR2 are MNHNS and SASEGT. V gave up 4 bases and J gave up 7 bases; unmatched junction bases: 10. CDR3 protein: CASSAPTTGTQPQHF. The CDR3 DNA reads as TGTGCCAGCAGTGCCCCCACGACAGGGACCCAGCCCCAGCATTTT.

The rearrangement joins TRBV6-1 to TRBJ1-2; D might be TRBD1 (5 bases). The CDR3 has 14 amino acids. Germline lookup yields CDR1 MNHNS and CDR2 SASEGT. V was pared by 2 bases and J by 4 bases, with 11 bases between. CDR3 in DNA: TGTGCCAGCAGTGAAAGGGGCGAAAGCTATGGCTACACCTTC. Amino acid sequence: CASSERGESYGYTF.

In its sample, this clonotype was seen a few times. The rearrangement links TRBV15 to TRBJ1-4; D possibly corresponds to TRBD1 (5 bases). Germline lookup yields CDR1 LNHNV and CDR2 YYDKDF (reference sequence). The CDR3 length is 16 residues. Trimming left V 0 bases short and J 10 bases short, with 18 bases between. In nucleotides, the CDR3 is TGTGCCACCAGCAGAGATAAGAGGGACGGAGTGAGAAAACTGTTTTTT. Translated: CATSRDKRDGVRKLFF.

The V and J genes are TRBV20-1 and TRBJ2-1; maybe TRBD2 (7 bases). This CDR3 has 14 residues. The ends were cut back, 1 base at V and 6 bases at J, with 13 bases in the middle. Germline-derived CDR1 and CDR2 are DFQATT and SNEGSKA (reference sequence). CDR3 sequence (DNA): TGCAGTGCTAGAGTTACGGGGGGCCTCAATGAGCAGTTCTTC. It specifies CSARVTGGLNEQFF.

This chain uses TRBV18 with TRBJ2-2; D ambiguous. Germline assignment: CDR1 KGHSH and CDR2 LQKENI. This CDR3 spans 15 amino acids. V lost 2 bases and J lost 0, with 7 bases in between. CDR3 bases: TGTGCCAGCTCACCAGGGCCCGCGAACACCGGGGAGCTGTTTTTT. Amino acid sequence: CASSPGPANTGELFF.

This clonotype was counted only a few times. This chain links TRBV2 with TRBJ2-7; D might be TRBD1 (6 bases). This CDR3 contains 16 residues. Germline V lookup: CDR1 SNHLY, CDR2 FYNNEI. V lost 0 bases, J lost 2 bases, and 14 bases lay in between. The CDR3 region has the DNA TGTGCCAGCAGTGAAGCGGTGGGGGCCATTCCCTACGAGCAGTACTTC. Translated: CASSEAVGAIPYEQYF.

The V and J genes are TRBV14 and TRBJ1-2, with 7 bases lining up with TRBD1. The CDR3 covers 13 residues. Trimming cost V 2 bases and J 6 bases; bases outside gene matches: 3. Germline-derived CDR1 and CDR2 are SGHDN and FVKESK. The CDR3: CASSQRGRDGYTF. DNA for the CDR3: TGTGCCAGCAGCCAAAGGGGGCGCGATGGCTACACCTTC.

This clonotype was seen more than once but under ten times. V is TRBV4-1 and J is TRBJ2-2; D unresolved. The CDR3 has 14 amino acids. Germline CDR1 reads MGHRA; CDR2 reads YSYEKL. Trimming removed 8 bases at V and 2 bases at J, with 12 bases between. The CDR3 region is CASAQELNTGELFF. For the CDR3, the DNA is TGCGCCAGCGCGCAGGAGCTTAACACCGGGGAGCTGTTTTTT.

This CDR3 reads CSAVAGGPLDEQFF. For the CDR3, the DNA is TGCAGTGCCGTAGCGGGGGGGCCGTTAGATGAGCAGTTCTTC. This rearrangement joins TRBV20-1 to TRBJ2-5, with 11 nucleotides matching TRBD2. TRBJ2-1 matches the DNA end more closely, so the J call is doubtful. The CDR3 has 14 amino acids. CDR1 and CDR2 (germline): DFQATT, SNEGSKA (reference sequence).

The chain joins TRBV20-1 to TRBJ1-5; 8 bases match TRBD1. Germline V gene lookup returns CDR1 DFQATT and CDR2 SNEGSKA (reference sequence). The CDR3 has 14 amino acids. V was pared by 0 bases and J by 7 bases, with 5 bases of the junction left unmatched. For the CDR3, the DNA is TGCAGTGCTAGAGAAACAGGGGGGCCCCAGCCCCAGCATTTT. Its translation: CSARETGGPQPQHF.

The genes are TRBV12-3 or TRBV12-4 and TRBJ1-2, with unresolved D. This CDR3 contains 15 residues. V was pared by 4 bases and J by 4 bases, with 16 bases between. This chain's CDR3 is CASSSGVAIPYGYTF. The CDR3 DNA is TGTGCCAGCAGTTCCGGCGTGGCGATCCCCTATGGCTACACCTTC.

This clonotype occurred a few times. At one of its ends the junction is not consistent with the germline gene, which may arise from a read error. The chain employs TRBV2 and TRBJ1-2; tentative D call: TRBD1 (5 bases). Germline CDR1 is SNHLY and CDR2 is FYNNEI. This CDR3 has 13 amino acids. The CDR3 nucleotides read TGTGCCAGCGGTGAGGGGCCTAACTATGGCTACACCTTC. This codes for CASGEGPNYGYTF.

This clonotype was seen a handful of times. V usage is TRBV3-1 and J usage is TRBJ2-5; maybe TRBD1 (6 bases). The end of the DNA aligns better with TRBJ2-7, so the J call may be wrong. The CDR3 extends over 14 amino acids. Looked up from germline, CDR1 is LGHDT and CDR2 is YNNKEL (reference sequence). As DNA, the CDR3 is TGTGCCAGCAGCCAAGGGGACATCTCCTACGAGCAGTACTTC. Amino acid sequence: CASSQGDISYEQYF.

This clonotype has a handful of counts. The chain carries TRBV4-1 and TRBJ2-5, with TRBD1 as a possible D gene (5 bases). The tail of the sequence fits TRBJ2-1 better, so the J call may be wrong. Germline-derived CDR1 and CDR2 are MGHRA and YSYEKL. CDR3 length: 15 amino acids. In DNA form, the CDR3 reads TGCGCCAGCACCTCAGGGTCCCGTCCGTACAATGAGCAGTTCTTC. It yields the protein CASTSGSRPYNEQFF.

This CDR3 is CATSDSPGRGTAQRTADTQYF. The CDR3 DNA sequence: TGTGCCACCAGTGATTCCCCGGGGAGGGGGACTGCTCAGCGAACGGCAGATACGCAGTATTTT. V and J are TRBV24-1 and TRBJ2-3; tentative D call: TRBD2 (7 bases). From germline, CDR1 is KGHDR and CDR2 SFDVKD. This CDR3 has 21 amino acids. The V and J ends lost 2 bases and 4 bases respectively, with 30 bases between them.

The chain links TRBV7-2 to TRBJ2-2, with 8 bases matching TRBD2. This CDR3 contains 15 residues. The J segment lost 4 bases and the V segment lost 7 bases, leaving 8 bases of the junction unmatched. The germline gives CDR1 SGHTA, CDR2 FQGNSA. CDR3 nucleotides: TGTGCCAGCAAGTACCGGGGGGGTAGCACCGGGGAGCTGTTTTTT. It yields the protein CASKYRGGSTGELFF.

This clonotype was seen more than once but under ten times. This chain uses TRBV6-2 or TRBV6-3 with TRBJ1-5; D call uncertain. V lost 6 bases to trimming and J lost 6 bases, with 15 bases between them. The CDR3 has 14 amino acids. In germline, CDR1 is MNHEY, CDR2 SVGEGT. The CDR3 reads CASRGGGKSQPQHF. The CDR3 DNA reads as TGTGCCAGCAGAGGTGGCGGGAAATCTCAGCCCCAGCATTTT.

This clonotype has only a few counts. This rearrangement joins TRBV7-9 to TRBJ1-1; possibly TRBD1 for D (6 bases). The ends were cut back, 2 bases at V and 1 base at J, with 11 bases in the middle. This CDR3 has 15 residues. The V gene's germline CDR1 is SEHNR and CDR2 FQNEAQ (reference sequence). The CDR3 DNA reads as TGTGCCAGCAGCTTACGGGGGCGAGGGAACACTGAAGCTTTCTTT. Translated: CASSLRGRGNTEAFF.

This chain's CDR3 is CASSPQGWSEKLFF. CDR3 bases: TGTGCCAGCAGTCCCCAGGGGTGGAGTGAAAAACTGTTTTTT. The chain uses TRBV27 and TRBJ1-4; tentative D call: TRBD1 (6 bases). The CDR3 runs 14 residues. With 5 bases removed from V and 7 bases from J, the gap between germline ends came to 14 bases. CDR1 and CDR2 (germline): MNHEY, SMNVEV (reference sequence). Complete variable domain (other parts from reference TRBV27 and TRBJ1-4): EAQVTQNPRYLITVTGKKLTVTCSQNMNHEYMSWYRQDPGLGLRQIYYSMNVEVTDKGDVPEGYKVSRKEKRNFPLILESPSPNQTSLYFCASSPQGWSEKLFFGSGTQLSVL.

In this sample, this clonotype turned up a few times. At one boundary the junction diverges from the germline segment, which might be a read error. The rearrangement uses TRBV2 and TRBJ2-5; TRBD2 might be the D (6 bases). CDR1 is SNHLY, CDR2 FYNNEI, per germline. The CDR3 sequence is 15 residues long. The CDR3, as DNA: TGTGCCAGCAGGACCTCCTCGGGACTGAAAGAGGCCCAGTACTTC. Translating it yields CASRTSSGLKEAQYF.

The chain combines TRBV5-1 with TRBJ2-5; D perhaps matches TRBD1 (6 bases). The J call is uncertain, as TRBJ2-7 better fits the DNA end. The germline CDR1 and CDR2 sequences are SGHRS and YFSETQ. The CDR3 is made up of 16 amino acids. The CDR3 region is CASSGGPMQGNYEQYF. CDR3 bases: TGCGCCAGCAGCGGTGGACCGATGCAGGGGAACTACGAGCAGTACTTC.

The chain couples TRBV3-1 to TRBJ2-2; 9 bases map to TRBD2. Germline V CDR1 and CDR2: LGHDT, YNNKEL (reference sequence). V trimming: 4 bases; J trimming: 1 base; junction bases outside the gene matches: 4. The CDR3 spans 16 residues. DNA for the CDR3: TGTGCCAGCAGCCCCCTAGCGGGGCGGAACACCGGGGAGCTGTTTTTT. Encoded protein: CASSPLAGRNTGELFF.

This clonotype has only a few counts. The chain combines TRBV23-1 with TRBJ2-7; unclear D gene. TRBV23-1 is an ORF, and what it does is uncertain. This CDR3 contains 16 residues. V gave up 4 bases and J gave up 3 bases, with 19 bases separating them. The CDR3 DNA is TGCGCCAGCAGTCTAACGGTGGGGTGGTGGGGCTACGAGCAGTACTTC. Translated: CASSLTVGWWGYEQYF.

Many counts were recorded for this clonotype. The V gene is TRBV3-1, the J gene TRBJ1-5; a possible D gene is TRBD1 (5 bases). Germline lookup yields CDR1 LGHDT and CDR2 YNNKEL (reference sequence). V was pared by 3 bases and J by 5 bases, with 5 bases between. This CDR3 is built from 12 residues. The CDR3 coding sequence is TGTGCCAGCAGCCAGGGGGATCAGCCCCAGCATTTT. Translating it yields CASSQGDQPQHF.

This chain links TRBV6-1 with TRBJ2-1; 9 bases match TRBD2. The DNA end favors TRBJ2-7, so the J call may be wrong. There are 12 residues in the CDR3. The germline gives CDR1 MNHNS, CDR2 SASEGT. CDR3 protein: CASRASGDEQYF. CDR3 nucleotide sequence: TGTGCCAGCAGGGCTAGCGGGGACGAGCAGTACTTC.

This clonotype has only a few counts. This sequence joins TRBV20-1 and TRBJ1-1; 7 nucleotides line up with TRBD1. The CDR3 spans 17 residues. CDR1 and CDR2 from the germline V gene are DFQATT and SNEGSKA (reference sequence). The V gene end was trimmed by 5 bases and the J gene end by 0 bases; junction bases not matched to a gene: 15. In nucleotides, the CDR3 is TGCAGTGCTCCCGGGACAGCCATAAACCTAATGAACACTGAAGCTTTCTTT. Translating it yields CSAPGTAINLMNTEAFF.

The J gene is TRBJ1-3, the V gene TRBV28, with D unresolved. With 4 bases removed from V and 5 bases from J, the gap between germline ends came to 6 bases. Germline V gene sequence: CDR1 MDHEN, CDR2 SYDVKM. The CDR3 totals 12 residues. The CDR3 sequence is CASSSGRNTIYF. CDR3 in DNA: TGTGCCAGCAGTTCCGGTAGAAACACCATATATTTT.

This clonotype was observed a few times. V gene TRBV15 combines with J gene TRBJ2-5, with a tentative D call TRBD2 (6 bases). The ends were cut back, 5 bases at V and 1 base at J, with 8 bases in the middle. The CDR3 is 13 residues long. Germline CDR1 LNHNV, CDR2 YYDKDF (reference sequence). DNA of the CDR3: TGTGCCACCAGCGGGGGGACCCAAGAGACCCAGTACTTC. This translates into CATSGGTQETQYF.